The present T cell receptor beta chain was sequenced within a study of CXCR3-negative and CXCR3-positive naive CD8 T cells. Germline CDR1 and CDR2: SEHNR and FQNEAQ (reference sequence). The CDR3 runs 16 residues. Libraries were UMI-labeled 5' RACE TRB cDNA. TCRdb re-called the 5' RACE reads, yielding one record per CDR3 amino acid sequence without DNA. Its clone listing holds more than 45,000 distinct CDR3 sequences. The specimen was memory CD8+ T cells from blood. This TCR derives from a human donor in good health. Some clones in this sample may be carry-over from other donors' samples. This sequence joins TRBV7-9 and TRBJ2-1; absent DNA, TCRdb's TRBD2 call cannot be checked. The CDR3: CASSPWTSGAINEQFF. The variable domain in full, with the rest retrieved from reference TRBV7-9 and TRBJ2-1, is DTGVSQNPRHKITKRGQNVTFRCDPISEHNRLYWYRQTLGQGPEFLTYFQNEAQLEKSRLLSDRFSAERPKGSFSTLEIQRTEQGDSAMYLCASSPWTSGAINEQFFGPGTRLTVL.